The rows below give T cell receptor beta chains drawn from one sample of a study of cytomegalovirus exposure and HLA in healthy donors. Produced via immunoSEQ multiplex PCR; TCRdb's table is partial and in-frame only. The table records approximately 260,000 clones, approximately 86% of them present only once. Source material: PBMCs. The source of these receptors is a woman younger than 30 in good health and CMV-seronegative. Each CDR3 is given with its conserved first and last residue. A D gene is named only where the DNA matches it firmly. For some rows the clone size is stated as once, few or many, or as a class when expanded; others skip it.

v_gene	j_gene	abundance	d_gene	CDR3nt	CDR3aa
TRBV4-3	TRBJ1-6	-	-	TGCGCCAGCAGCCAAGATTATAGGGACATAACACCACCCCTCCACTTT	CASSQDYRDITPPLHF
TRBV5-4	TRBJ2-1	-	TRBD2	TGTGCCAGCAGCTTGGGTGGCGGGAGTGCCTACAATGAGCAGTTCTTC	CASSLGGGSAYNEQFF
TRBV5-1	TRBJ2-7	-	TRBD1	TGCGCCAGCAGCCGGGGACAGCCCTCCTACGAGCAGTACTTC	CASSRGQPSYEQYF
TRBV18	TRBJ2-7	-	TRBD1	TGTGCCAGCTCACCAGGGACAGGTTCCTACGAGCAGTACTTC	CASSPGTGSYEQYF
TRBV5-3	TRBJ2-7	-	TRBD1	TGTGCCAGAAGCTTACCGCCGGGACAGGATCTCGAGCAGTACTTC	CARSLPPGQDLEQYF
TRBV28	TRBJ2-2	-	-	TGTGCCAGCAGTTTAGGACAGATCACCGGGGAGCTGTTTTTT	CASSLGQITGELFF
TRBV28	TRBJ1-5	few	-	TGTGCCAGCAGTTTGGCAGGGGACAATCAGCCCCAGCATTTT	CASSLAGDNQPQHF
TRBV27	TRBJ2-1	-	-	TGTGCCAGCGGCGATTTGGGGGGAGCCAATGAGCAGTTCTTC	CASGDLGGANEQFF
TRBV5-1	TRBJ1-4	-	TRBD1	TGCGCCAGCAGCTTTGGACAGGGAGCTACAAAACTGTTTTTT	CASSFGQGATKLFF
TRBV19	TRBJ2-1	-	TRBD1	TGTGCCAGTAACCGACAGGGCGGCTACAATGAGCAGTTCTTC	CASNRQGGYNEQFF